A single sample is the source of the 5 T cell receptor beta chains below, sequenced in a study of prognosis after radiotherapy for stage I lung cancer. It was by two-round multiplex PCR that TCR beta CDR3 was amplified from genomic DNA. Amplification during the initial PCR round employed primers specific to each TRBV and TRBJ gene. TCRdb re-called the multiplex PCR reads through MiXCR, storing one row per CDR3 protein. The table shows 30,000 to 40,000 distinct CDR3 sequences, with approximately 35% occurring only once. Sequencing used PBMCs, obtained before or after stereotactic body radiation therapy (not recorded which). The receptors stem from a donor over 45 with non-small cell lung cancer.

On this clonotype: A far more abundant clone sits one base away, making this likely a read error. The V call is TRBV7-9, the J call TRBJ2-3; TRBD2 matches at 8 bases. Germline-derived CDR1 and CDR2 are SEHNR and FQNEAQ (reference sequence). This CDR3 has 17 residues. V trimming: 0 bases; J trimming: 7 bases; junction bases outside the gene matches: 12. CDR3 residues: CASSLASSSGWANTQYF. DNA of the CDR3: TGTGCCAGCAGCTTAGCGTCGTCTAGCGGGTGGGCAAATACGCAGTATTTT.

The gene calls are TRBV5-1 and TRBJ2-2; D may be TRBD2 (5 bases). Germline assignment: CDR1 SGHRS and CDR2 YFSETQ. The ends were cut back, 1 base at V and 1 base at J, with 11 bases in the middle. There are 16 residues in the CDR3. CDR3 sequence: CASSLSRRGNTGELFF. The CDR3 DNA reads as TGCGCCAGCAGCTTGTCTCGTCGGGGGAACACCGGGGAGCTGTTTTTT.

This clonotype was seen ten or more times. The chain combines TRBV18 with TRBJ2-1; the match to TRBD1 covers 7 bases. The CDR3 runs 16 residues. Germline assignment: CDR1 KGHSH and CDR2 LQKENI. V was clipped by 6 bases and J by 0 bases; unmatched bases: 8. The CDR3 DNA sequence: TGTGCCAGCTCGCGACAGGGCCTAGGCTCCTACAATGAGCAGTTCTTC. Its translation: CASSRQGLGSYNEQFF.

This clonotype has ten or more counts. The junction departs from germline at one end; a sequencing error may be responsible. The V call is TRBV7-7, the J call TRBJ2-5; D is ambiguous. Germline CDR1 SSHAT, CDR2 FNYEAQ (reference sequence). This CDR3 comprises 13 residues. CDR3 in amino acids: CASSLGKQETQYF. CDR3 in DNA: TGTGCTAGCAGCTTAGGGAAACAAGAGACCCAGTACTTC.

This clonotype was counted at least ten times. The CDR3 loop reads CATRAVNTGELFF. In nucleotides, the CDR3 is TGTGCCACCCGGGCTGTCAACACCGGGGAGCTGTTTTTT. The rearrangement links TRBV10-3 to TRBJ2-2; D remains unclear. The germline V gene encodes CDR1 ENHRY and CDR2 SYGVKD. CDR3 length: 13 residues. V shed 10 bases and J shed 2 bases, with 11 bases lying between them.